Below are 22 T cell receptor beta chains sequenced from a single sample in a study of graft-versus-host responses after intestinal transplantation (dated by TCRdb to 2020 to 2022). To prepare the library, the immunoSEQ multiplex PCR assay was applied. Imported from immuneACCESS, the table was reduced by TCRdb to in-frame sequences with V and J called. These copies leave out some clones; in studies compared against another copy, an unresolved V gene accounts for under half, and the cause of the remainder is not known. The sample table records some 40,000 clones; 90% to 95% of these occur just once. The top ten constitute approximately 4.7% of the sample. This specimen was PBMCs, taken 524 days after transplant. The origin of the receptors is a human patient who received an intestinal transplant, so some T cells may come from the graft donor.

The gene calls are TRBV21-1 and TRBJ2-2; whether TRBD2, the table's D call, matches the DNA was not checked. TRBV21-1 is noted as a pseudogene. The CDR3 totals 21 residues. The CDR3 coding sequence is TGTGCCAGCAGCAAAGGGCCGGGACTAGCGGCTTTTTTCGCGGGGACCGGGGAGCTGTTTTTT. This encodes CASSKGPGLAAFFAGTGELFF.

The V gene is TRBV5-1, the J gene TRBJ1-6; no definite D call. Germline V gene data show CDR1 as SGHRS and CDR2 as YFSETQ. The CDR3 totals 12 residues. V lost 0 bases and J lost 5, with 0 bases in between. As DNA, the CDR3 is TGCGCCAGCAGCTTGGATAATTCACCCCTCCACTTT. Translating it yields CASSLDNSPLHF.

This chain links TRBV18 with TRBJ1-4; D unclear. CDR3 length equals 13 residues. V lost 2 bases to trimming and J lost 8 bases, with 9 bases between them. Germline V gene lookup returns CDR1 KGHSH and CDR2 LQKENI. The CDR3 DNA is TGTGCCAGCTCACCAGACTTAGGGGAAAAACTGTTTTTT. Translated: CASSPDLGEKLFF.

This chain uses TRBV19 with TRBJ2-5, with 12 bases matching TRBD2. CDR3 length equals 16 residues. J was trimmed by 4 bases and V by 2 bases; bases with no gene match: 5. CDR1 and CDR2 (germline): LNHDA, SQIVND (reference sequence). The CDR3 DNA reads TGTGCCAGTAGTATACTAGCGGGAGGGCCCCCAGAGACCCAGTACTTC. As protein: CASSILAGGPPETQYF.

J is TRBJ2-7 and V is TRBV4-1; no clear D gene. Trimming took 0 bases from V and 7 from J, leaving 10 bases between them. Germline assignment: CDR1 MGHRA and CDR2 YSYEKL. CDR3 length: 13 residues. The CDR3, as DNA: TGCGCCAGCAGCCAAGACAGGACGAAGGAGCAGTACTTC. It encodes CASSQDRTKEQYF.

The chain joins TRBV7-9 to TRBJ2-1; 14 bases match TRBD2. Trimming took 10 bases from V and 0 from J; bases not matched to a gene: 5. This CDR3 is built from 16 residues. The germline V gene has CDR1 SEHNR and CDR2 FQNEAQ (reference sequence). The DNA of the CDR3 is TGTGCCACCCGACTAGCGGGAGGGCCCTCCTACAATGAGCAGTTCTTC. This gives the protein CATRLAGGPSYNEQFF.

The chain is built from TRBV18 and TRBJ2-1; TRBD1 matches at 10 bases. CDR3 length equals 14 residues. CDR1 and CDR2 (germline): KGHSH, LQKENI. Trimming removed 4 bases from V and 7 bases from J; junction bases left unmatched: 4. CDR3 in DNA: TGTGCCAGCTCACAGGACAGGGGGATAAATGAGCAGTTCTTC. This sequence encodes CASSQDRGINEQFF. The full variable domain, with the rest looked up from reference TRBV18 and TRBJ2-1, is NAGVMQNPRHLVRRRGQEARLRCSPMKGHSHVYWYRQLPEEGLKFMVYLQKENIIDESGMPKERFSAEFPKEGPSILRIQQVVRGDSAAYFCASSQDRGINEQFFGPGTRLTVL.

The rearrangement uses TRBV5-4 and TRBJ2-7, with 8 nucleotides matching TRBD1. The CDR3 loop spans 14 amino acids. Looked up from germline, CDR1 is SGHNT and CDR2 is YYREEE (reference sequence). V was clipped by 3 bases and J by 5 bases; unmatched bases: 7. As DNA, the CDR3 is TGTGCCAGCAGCTCCCCAGGGGGCGCGAACGAGCAGTACTTC. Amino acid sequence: CASSSPGGANEQYF.

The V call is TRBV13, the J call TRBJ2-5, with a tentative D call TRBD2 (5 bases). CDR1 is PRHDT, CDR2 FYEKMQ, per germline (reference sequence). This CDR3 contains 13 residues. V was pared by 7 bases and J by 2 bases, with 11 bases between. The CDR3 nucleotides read TGTGCCAGCAAAACAGCGGTACAAGAGACCCAGTACTTC. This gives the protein CASKTAVQETQYF.

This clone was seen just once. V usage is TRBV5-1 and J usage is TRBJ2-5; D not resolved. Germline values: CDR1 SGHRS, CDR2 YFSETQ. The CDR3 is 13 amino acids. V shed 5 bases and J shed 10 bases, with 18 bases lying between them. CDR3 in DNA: TGCGCCAGCAGGCCCATATCTGGAGTCGACCAGTACTTC. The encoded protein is CASRPISGVDQYF. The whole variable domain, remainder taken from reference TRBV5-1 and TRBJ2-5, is KAGVTQTPRYLIKTRGQQVTLSCSPISGHRSVSWYQQTPGQGLQFLFEYFSETQRNKGNFPGRFSGRQFSNSRSEMNVSTLELGDSALYLCASRPISGVDQYFGPGTRLLVL.

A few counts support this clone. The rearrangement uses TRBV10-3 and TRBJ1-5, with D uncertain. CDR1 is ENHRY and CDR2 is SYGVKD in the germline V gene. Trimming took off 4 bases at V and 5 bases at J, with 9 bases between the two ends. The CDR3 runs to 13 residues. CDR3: CAISVSGDQPQHF. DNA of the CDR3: TGTGCCATCAGTGTGAGTGGGGATCAGCCCCAGCATTTT.

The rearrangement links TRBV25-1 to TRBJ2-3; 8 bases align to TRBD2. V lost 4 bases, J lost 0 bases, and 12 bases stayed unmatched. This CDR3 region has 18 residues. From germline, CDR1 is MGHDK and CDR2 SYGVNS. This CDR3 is CASSGTGGQRVSTDTQYF. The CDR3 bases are TGTGCCAGCAGTGGCACGGGAGGGCAGAGGGTTAGCACAGATACGCAGTATTTT.

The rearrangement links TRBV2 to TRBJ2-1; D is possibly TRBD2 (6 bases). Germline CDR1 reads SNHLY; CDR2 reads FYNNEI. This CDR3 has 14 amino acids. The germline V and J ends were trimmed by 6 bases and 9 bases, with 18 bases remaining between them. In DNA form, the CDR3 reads TGTGCCAGCAGGAGGAAACGGGAGTGGAGTGAGCAGTTCTTC. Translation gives CASRRKREWSEQFF. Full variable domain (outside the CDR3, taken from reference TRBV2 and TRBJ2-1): EPEVTQTPSHQVTQMGQEVILRCVPISNHLYFYWYRQILGQKVEFLVSFYNNEISEKSEIFDDQFSVERPDGSNFTLKIRSTKLEDSAMYFCASRRKREWSEQFFGPGTRLTVL.

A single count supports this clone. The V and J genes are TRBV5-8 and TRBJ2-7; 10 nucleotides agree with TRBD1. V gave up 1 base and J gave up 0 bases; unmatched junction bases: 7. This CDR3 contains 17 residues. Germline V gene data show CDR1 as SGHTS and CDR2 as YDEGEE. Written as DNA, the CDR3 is TGTGCCAGCAGCTTGTGGACAGGGGGTTTTAGCTCCTACGAGCAGTACTTC. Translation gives CASSLWTGGFSSYEQYF.

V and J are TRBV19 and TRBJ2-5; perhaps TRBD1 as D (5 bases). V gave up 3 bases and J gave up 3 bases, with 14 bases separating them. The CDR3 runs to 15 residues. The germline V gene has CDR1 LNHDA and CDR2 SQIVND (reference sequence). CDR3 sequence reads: CASSIFKQGKETQYF. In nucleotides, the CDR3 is TGTGCCAGTAGTATCTTCAAGCAGGGAAAAGAGACCCAGTACTTC.

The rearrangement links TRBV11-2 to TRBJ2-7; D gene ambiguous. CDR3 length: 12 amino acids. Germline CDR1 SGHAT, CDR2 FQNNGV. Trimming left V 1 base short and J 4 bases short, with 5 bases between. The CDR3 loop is CASSLVRYEQYF. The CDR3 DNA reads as TGTGCCAGCAGCTTAGTACGATACGAGCAGTACTTC.

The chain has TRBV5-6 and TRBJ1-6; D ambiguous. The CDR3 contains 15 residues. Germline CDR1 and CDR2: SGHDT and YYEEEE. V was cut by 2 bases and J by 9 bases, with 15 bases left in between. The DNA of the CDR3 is TGTGCCAGCAGCTTAGAAGGGCATCCACCTTCACCCCTCCACTTT. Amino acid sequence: CASSLEGHPPSPLHF.

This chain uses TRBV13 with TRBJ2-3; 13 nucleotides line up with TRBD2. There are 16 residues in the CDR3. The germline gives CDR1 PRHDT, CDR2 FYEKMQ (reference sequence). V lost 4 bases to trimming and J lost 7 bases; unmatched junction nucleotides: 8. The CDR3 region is CASSSRTSGSYYTQYF. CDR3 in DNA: TGTGCCAGCAGCTCTCGGACTAGCGGGAGTTATTATACGCAGTATTTT. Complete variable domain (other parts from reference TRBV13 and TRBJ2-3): AAGVIQSPRHLIKEKRETATLKCYPIPRHDTVYWYQQGPGQDPQFLISFYEKMQSDKGSIPDRFSAQQFSDYHSELNMSSLELGDSALYFCASSSRTSGSYYTQYFGPGTRLTVL.

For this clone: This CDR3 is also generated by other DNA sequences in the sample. The CDR3 sequence: CASSKGQEVEQYF. DNA of the CDR3: TGTGCCAGCAGCAAGGGGCAAGAGGTCGAGCAGTACTTC. The V and J genes are TRBV5-6 and TRBJ2-7; D might be TRBD1 (5 bases). Germline CDR1 and CDR2: SGHDT and YYEEEE. Trimming removed 4 bases at V and 6 bases at J, with 14 bases between. The CDR3 contains 13 residues. The full variable domain, in which reference TRBV5-6 and TRBJ2-7 provide the parts outside the CDR3, is DAGVTQSPTHLIKTRGQQVTLRCSPKSGHDTVSWYQQALGQGPQFIFQYYEEEERQRGNFPDRFSGHQFPNYSSELNVNALLLGDSALYLCASSKGQEVEQYFGPGTRLTVT.

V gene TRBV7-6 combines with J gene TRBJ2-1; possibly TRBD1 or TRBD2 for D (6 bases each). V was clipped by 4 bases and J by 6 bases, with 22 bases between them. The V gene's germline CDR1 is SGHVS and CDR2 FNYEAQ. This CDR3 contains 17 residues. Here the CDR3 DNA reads TGTGCCAGCAGCTCCATGGTCGGGGGCCCCTCAATCAATGAGCAGTTCTTC. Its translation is CASSSMVGGPSINEQFF.

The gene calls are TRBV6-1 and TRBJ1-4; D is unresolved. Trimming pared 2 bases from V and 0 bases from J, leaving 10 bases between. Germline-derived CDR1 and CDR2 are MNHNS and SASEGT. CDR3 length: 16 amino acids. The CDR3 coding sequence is TGTGCCAGCAGTGAACCTGGGTCTGCAACTAATGAAAAACTGTTTTTT. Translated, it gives CASSEPGSATNEKLFF.

The CDR3 loop is CASRAGTENTEAFF. The CDR3 coding sequence is TGTGCCAGCAGGGCCGGGACGGAGAACACTGAAGCTTTCTTT. The V and J genes are TRBV6-1 and TRBJ1-1; perhaps TRBD1 as D (5 bases). Germline CDR1 MNHNS, CDR2 SASEGT. This CDR3 has 14 residues. V was trimmed by 6 bases and J by 1 base, leaving 12 bases between them.